This T cell receptor (beta chain) was recorded in a study of CD8 T cells in Susac syndrome. Matched for age and sex, the controls were healthy donors. The CDR3 runs 14 residues. V was trimmed by 2 bases and J by 2 bases, leaving 10 bases between them. CDR1 and CDR2 (germline): SGHAT, FQNNGV. RNA totalling roughly 0.45 to 1 ug underwent reverse transcription with random hexamers. Multiplex PCR with immunoSEQ amplified the TCR beta CDR3 across 54 Vbeta and 13 Jbeta. TCRdb fed the immunoSEQ multiplex PCR reads into MiXCR, producing one record per CDR3 protein. The sample yields about 120,000 distinct CDR3 sequences, 92% seen once.

The sample taken for sequencing was CD4+ T cells from PBMCs. The chain is built from TRBV11-2 and TRBJ2-7, with a tentative D call TRBD2 (5 bases). The sequence derives from a human donor in good health. CDR3 region: CASSLTRDAYEQYF. The CDR3, as DNA: TGTGCCAGCAGCTTAACCCGGGATGCCTACGAGCAGTACTTC.